Listed below are T cell receptor beta chains from one sample, sequenced in a study of blood T cells in healthy people across ages. TCRdb re-called the 5' RACE reads with MiXCR, one entry per CDR3 protein. The sample includes around 870,000 distinct CDR3 sequences, around 26% of them seen just once. The specimen sequenced was blood. These receptor sequences come from a woman older than 75 in good health. Both conserved end residues are part of each CDR3. The D gene is left open where the match is weak. Only part of the rows carry a size: once, few, many, or a class if the clone is expanded.

d_call j_call v_call clone_size cdr3_nt cdr3_aa
TRBD1 TRBJ2-7 TRBV7-2 once TGTGCCAGCAGTTTAGGGGGCCCGCACAGCTCCTACGAGCAGTACTTC CASSLGGPHSSYEQYF
TRBD1 TRBJ1-2 TRBV7-2 - TGTGCCAGCACCCCCCAAGGACAGGCGAACTATGGCTACACCTTC CASTPQGQANYGYTF
TRBD1 TRBJ1-2 TRBV6-2/TRBV6-3 - TGTGCCAGCAGACAGGACAGGACGAACGGCTACACCTTC CASRQDRTNGYTF
TRBD2 TRBJ2-7 TRBV20-1 many TGCAGTGCTAGAGATCCCTACTCGCGGGGGGGCTGGTACGAGCAGTACTTC CSARDPYSRGGWYEQYF
TRBD2 TRBJ2-1 TRBV20-1 - TGCAGTGCTAGAGAGGAGCGGGGCCTAGGGAATGAGCAGTTCTTC CSAREERGLGNEQFF
TRBD1 TRBJ1-6 TRBV5-1 few TGCGCCAGCAGCATAGGACAGGGGCCAGGTTCACCCCTCCACTTT CASSIGQGPGSPLHF
TRBD1 TRBJ1-1 TRBV29-1 few TGCAGCGTTGAACAGGGGGCGTCTGAAGCTTTCTTT CSVEQGASEAFF
- TRBJ1-5 TRBV15 many TGTGCCACCAGCAGACTCGTCTTCGGACAGAAAAATCAGCCCCAGCATTTT CATSRLVFGQKNQPQHF
- TRBJ1-6 TRBV11-2 - TGTGCCAGCAGCCTAACAGGGCCACCCCTCCACTTT CASSLTGPPLHF
- TRBJ1-5 TRBV6-2/TRBV6-3 many TGTGCCAGCAGTTACTCGACTCGTTCAGGTTCGAGGGGCAATCAGCCCCAGCATTTT CASSYSTRSGSRGNQPQHF
TRBD2 TRBJ2-5 TRBV7-2 many TGTGCCAGCAGCTTAGCCGTGACTAGCGGGGGGGGGGAGACCCAGTACTTC CASSLAVTSGGGETQYF
- TRBJ1-2 TRBV6-2/TRBV6-3 few TGTGCCAGCAGAACAACTACATATGGCTACACCTTC CASRTTTYGYTF
TRBD1 TRBJ1-6 TRBV20-1 - TGCAGTGCTAGAGCGGGACAGGGGATATATGGATCACCCCTCCACTTT CSARAGQGIYGSPLHF
- TRBJ2-1 TRBV7-9 many TGTGCCAGCAGCCCCGGACAGTTAAGCTCCTACAATGAGCAGTTCTTC CASSPGQLSSYNEQFF
TRBD1 TRBJ2-1 TRBV7-2 - TGTGCCAGCAGCCGTCGTGGGACAGGAGACGATGAGCAGTTCTTC CASSRRGTGDDEQFF
- TRBJ2-7 TRBV12-3/TRBV12-4 few TGTGCCAGCAGTTTGAGCAGTTACAATGAGCAGTACTTC CASSLSSYNEQYF
TRBD2 TRBJ2-7 TRBV25-1 - TGTGCCAGCAGTGCCCATCTTCCGGCGGGAGGGCGTTCGGTATGCTACGAGCAGTACTTC CASSAHLPAGGRSVCYEQYF
TRBD1 TRBJ2-5 TRBV3-1 many TGTGCCAGCAGTCGGGGACAGTCAAAAGAGACCCAGTACTTC CASSRGQSKETQYF
- TRBJ2-2 TRBV5-1 - TGCGCCAGCAGCCCCAGATTGACATCCCCCACCGGGGAGCTGTTTTTT CASSPRLTSPTGELFF
- TRBJ2-5 TRBV12-3/TRBV12-4 - TGTGCCAGCAGCTTTCGGGTAGGGGGGGGCATCTACAATGAGCAGTACTTC CASSFRVGGGIYNEQYF
TRBD1 TRBJ2-7 TRBV19 - TGTGCCAGTAGGATAGGACAGGCGGGCGAGCAGTACTTC CASRIGQAGEQYF
- TRBJ2-7 TRBV6-2/TRBV6-3 - TGTGCCAGCTTCTCTGGGGCGTACGAGCAGTACTTC CASFSGAYEQYF
TRBD2 TRBJ2-1 TRBV2 many TGTGCCAGCCAATCCGGTAGCGGGGGGAGCTCCTACAATGAGCAGTTCTTC CASQSGSGGSSYNEQFF
- TRBJ2-1 TRBV3-1 many TGTGCCAGCAGACCGTACGGGGGGCATGGTGAGCAGTTCTTC CASRPYGGHGEQFF
TRBD1 TRBJ2-1 TRBV20-1 - TGCAGTGCTAGCGTCCAACAGGGGTACAATGAGCAGTTCTTC CSASVQQGYNEQFF
TRBD1 TRBJ2-3 TRBV11-2 many TGTGCCAGCAGTTTCGGGGGGACAGGGGGCGATACGCAGTATTTT CASSFGGTGGDTQYF
- TRBJ2-7 TRBV7-9 - TGTGCCAGCAGCTCTCCAGGGGCGAACGAGCAGTACTTC CASSSPGANEQYF
- TRBJ2-5 TRBV2 - TGTGCCAGCATTAAGGCTTGGGGACGGGAGACCCAGTACTTC CASIKAWGRETQYF
- TRBJ1-2 TRBV20-1 few TGCAGTGCGCCCAAGGGGAGGAACTATGGCTACACCTTC CSAPKGRNYGYTF
TRBD1 TRBJ1-5 TRBV7-9 - TGTGCCAGCAGCCCAGGGGGGGATACGAGGGGAATCAATCAGCCCCAGCATTTT CASSPGGDTRGINQPQHF
- TRBJ2-5 TRBV7-2 many TGTGCCAGCAGCTTACGAGGGGACCCCAGCGTCGGGCCCCAAGAGACCCAGTACTTC CASSLRGDPSVGPQETQYF
TRBD1 TRBJ1-4 TRBV4-1 few TGCGCCAGCAGCCAAGATCGTGGGACAGGGGGTGAAAAACTGTTTTTT CASSQDRGTGGEKLFF
- TRBJ1-5 TRBV20-1 - TGCAGTGCTTCGGCCCAACAGGGAAACAATCAGCCCCAGCATTTT CSASAQQGNNQPQHF
- TRBJ1-2 TRBV14 - TGTGCCAGCAGCCAAGCAGGGAATAACTATGGCTACACCTTC CASSQAGNNYGYTF
- TRBJ1-2 TRBV6-2/TRBV6-3 many TGTGCCAGCGGCTCGCATGGGGACTATGGCTACACCTTC CASGSHGDYGYTF
- TRBJ2-5 TRBV5-4 many TGTGCCAGCAGCTTGCGTCTTTCAGGACAAGAGACCCAGTACTTC CASSLRLSGQETQYF
- TRBJ1-2 TRBV30 few TGTGCCTGGAGCCTGGGGCTAAGCTATGGCTACACCTTC CAWSLGLSYGYTF
- TRBJ2-5 TRBV7-2 once TGTGCCAGCAGCTTATGGCGGGCCCCAAAAGAGACCCAGTACTTC CASSLWRAPKETQYF